This passage covers 26 T cell receptor beta chains from one sample sequenced in a study of cytomegalovirus exposure and HLA in healthy donors (dated by TCRdb to the late 2010s). Library prep was done by the immunoSEQ multiplex PCR assay. For the multiplex PCR, a mixture combining 60 forward primers for TCR Vbeta segments and 13 reverse primers for TCR Jbeta segments was used. TCRdb retrieved this table from immuneACCESS and kept in-frame rearrangements only. Not all clones are present; in checked studies, unresolved V genes account for under half, and no reason is known for the remainder. Here the sample has more than 95,000 clones; over 65% occur a single time. Of the sample, around 1.8% is held by the ten largest clones. The specimen was PBMCs. These receptors originate from a man aged 45 to 65 in good health and CMV-seronegative.

The rearrangement uses TRBV10-2 and TRBJ1-4; 8 positions match TRBD1. Trimming took 6 bases from V and 8 from J; bases not matched to a gene: 8. The CDR3 is 14 residues long. CDR1 WSHSY and CDR2 SAAADI come from the germline V gene. DNA for the CDR3: TGCGCCAGCAGCTTGACAGGGGATGGGGAAAAACTGTTTTTT. It translates to CASSLTGDGEKLFF.

This chain links TRBV7-2 with TRBJ1-1, with D maybe TRBD1 (6 bases). Germline assignment: CDR1 SGHTA and CDR2 FQGNSA. Trimming left V 1 base short and J 2 bases short, with 14 bases between. The CDR3 runs to 16 residues. The CDR3 spells CASSLEGVRFNTEAFF. CDR3 sequence (DNA): TGTGCCAGCAGCTTAGAGGGGGTGAGATTCAACACTGAAGCTTTCTTT.

This clone was picked up a small number of times. J is TRBJ2-1 and V is TRBV18, with TRBD2 as a possible D gene (7 bases). V was cut by 6 bases and J by 7 bases, with 19 bases left in between. Per the germline V gene, CDR1 is KGHSH and CDR2 is LQKENI. The CDR3 length is 15 residues. The DNA for the CDR3 is TGTGCCAGCTCCCCCGGGGGCGGGGGAAGAAATGAGCAGTTCTTC. Amino acids: CASSPGGGGRNEQFF.

The chain has TRBV19 and TRBJ2-3; 9 bases align to TRBD2. There are 15 residues in the CDR3. The trim removed 3 bases at V and 4 bases at J, leaving 5 bases unmatched. Germline V gene data show CDR1 as LNHDA and CDR2 as SQIVND (reference sequence). The CDR3 bases are TGTGCCAGTAGTATCAGGACTAGCGTATCAGATACGCAGTATTTT. Its translation is CASSIRTSVSDTQYF.

J is TRBJ2-2 and V is TRBV6-5, with 10 bases matching TRBD2. V was clipped by 4 bases and J by 0 bases; unmatched bases: 2. The germline V gene encodes CDR1 MNHEY and CDR2 SVGAGI. The CDR3 loop spans 16 amino acids. The CDR3 reads CASSSLAGANTGELFF. CDR3 nucleotides: TGTGCCAGCAGTTCCCTAGCGGGAGCGAACACCGGGGAGCTGTTTTTT.

The chain combines TRBV7-2 with TRBJ2-7; maybe TRBD1 (5 bases). CDR3 size: 17 residues. Trimming pared 0 bases from V and 4 bases from J, leaving 19 bases between. CDR1 SGHTA and CDR2 FQGNSA come from the germline V gene. CDR3 amino acids: CASSLAYYPGHAYEQYF. Written as DNA, the CDR3 is TGTGCCAGCAGCTTAGCTTATTACCCAGGGCACGCGTACGAGCAGTACTTC.

The gene calls are TRBV11-1 and TRBJ2-7, with TRBD1 matching 8 bases. Germline lookup yields CDR1 SGHAT and CDR2 FQDESV (reference sequence). Trimming took 6 bases from V and 5 from J; bases not matched to a gene: 9. The CDR3 extends over 14 amino acids. CDR3: CASSGDRLGHEQYF. The CDR3 DNA reads TGTGCCAGCAGTGGGGACAGGTTAGGCCACGAGCAGTACTTC.

This clone was observed a single time. This chain links TRBV2 with TRBJ1-3; D is unclear. Trimming pared 2 bases from V and 1 base from J, leaving 6 bases between. CDR1 and CDR2 from the germline V gene are SNHLY and FYNNEI. The CDR3 totals 14 residues. The CDR3 loop is CASSEPASGNTIYF. DNA for the CDR3: TGTGCCAGCAGTGAACCAGCGTCTGGAAACACCATATATTTT. Together with reference TRBV2 and TRBJ1-3, the CDR3 gives the full variable domain: EPEVTQTPSHQVTQMGQEVILRCVPISNHLYFYWYRQILGQKVEFLVSFYNNEISEKSEIFDDQFSVERPDGSNFTLKIRSTKLEDSAMYFCASSEPASGNTIYFGEGSWLTVV.

V gene TRBV27 combines with J gene TRBJ2-7; 8 bases line up with TRBD1. J gave up 2 bases and V 4 bases, and 4 bases lay outside the gene matches. Germline V gene data show CDR1 as MNHEY and CDR2 as SMNVEV (reference sequence). The CDR3 runs to 14 residues. CDR3 protein: CASSWDRLTYEQYV. CDR3 nucleotide sequence: TGTGCCAGCAGTTGGGACAGGTTAACCTACGAGCAGTACGTC.

V is TRBV7-2 and J is TRBJ2-1; perhaps TRBD2 as D (7 bases). The germline gives CDR1 SGHTA, CDR2 FQGNSA. CDR3 length: 16 residues. Trimming removed 5 bases at V and 9 bases at J, with 23 bases between. The CDR3 nucleotides read TGTGCCAGCAGCCCTGGTGGGGGGGCTCCCCCGCCTGAGCAGTTCTTC. This translates into CASSPGGGAPPPEQFF.

This clone was found a few times. This chain connects TRBV18 to TRBJ2-1, with 7 bases matching TRBD1. This CDR3 spans 14 amino acids. V lost 6 bases, J lost 4 bases, and 6 bases stayed unmatched. Germline V lookup: CDR1 KGHSH, CDR2 LQKENI. CDR3 in amino acids: CASSPWDRYNEQFF. The CDR3 nucleotides are TGTGCCAGCTCCCCCTGGGACAGATACAATGAGCAGTTCTTC.

V is TRBV5-1 and J is TRBJ2-5; weak D call: TRBD2 (5 bases). This CDR3 spans 15 amino acids. Trimming shortened V by 2 bases and J by 2 bases, and 13 bases separated the two germline ends. CDR1 is SGHRS, CDR2 YFSETQ, per germline. For the CDR3, the DNA is TGCGCCAGCAGCTTAAACTCCGGGGATCAAGAGACCCAGTACTTC. It codes for CASSLNSGDQETQYF.

The V and J genes are TRBV28 and TRBJ1-2, with a tentative D call TRBD1 (5 bases). V gave up 6 bases and J gave up 8 bases, with 16 bases separating them. Germline CDR1 and CDR2: MDHEN and SYDVKM. The CDR3 contains 13 residues. The CDR3 coding sequence is TGTGCCAGCAGGGAGGGGTTGGGGACGGGCTACACCTTC. It specifies CASREGLGTGYTF.

The chain is built from TRBV5-4 and TRBJ1-2, with 7 bases identical to TRBD1. With 3 bases clipped from V and 4 bases from J, the junction kept 3 bases outside the gene matches. Germline CDR1 and CDR2: SGHNT and YYREEE (reference sequence). This CDR3 region has 13 residues. CDR3 bases: TGTGCCAGCAGCTGGGACAGCACCTATGGCTACACCTTC. It codes for CASSWDSTYGYTF.

The chain combines TRBV5-1 with TRBJ2-2; D possibly corresponds to TRBD2 (7 bases). Germline V CDR1 and CDR2: SGHRS, YFSETQ. This CDR3 has 16 residues. V lost 4 bases and J 2 bases, leaving 15 bases between the germline ends. This CDR3 is CASSARAGANTGELFF. The DNA for the CDR3 is TGCGCCAGCAGCGCCCGTGCGGGGGCCAACACCGGGGAGCTGTTTTTT.

This clone was observed a handful of times. V is TRBV7-8 and J is TRBJ2-2; D ambiguous. V was clipped by 5 bases and J by 2 bases, with 6 bases between them. In germline, CDR1 is SGHVS, CDR2 FQNEAQ. The CDR3 runs 13 residues. In DNA form, the CDR3 reads TGTGCCAGCAGCACTCACAACACCGGGGAGCTGTTTTTT. It specifies CASSTHNTGELFF.

This chain joins TRBV18 and TRBJ2-5, with a tentative D call TRBD1 (6 bases). The CDR3 contains 14 residues. The V end was cut by 0 bases, the J end by 7 bases, with 12 bases between. Germline V gene sequence: CDR1 KGHSH, CDR2 LQKENI. The CDR3 is CASSPPSQGTTQYF. In DNA, the CDR3 is TGTGCCAGCTCACCACCGAGTCAGGGGACGACCCAGTACTTC.

The J gene is TRBJ2-5, the V gene TRBV30; TRBD2 is a possible D gene (6 bases). Deletions cut 2 bases from V and 4 bases from J, with 17 bases between. Germline V gene data show CDR1 as GTSNPN and CDR2 as SVGIG (reference sequence). The CDR3 totals 15 residues. CDR3 nucleotides: TGTGCCTGGAGTTCTGGGACTTACGGTGGAGAGACCCAGTACTTC. It is translated as CAWSSGTYGGETQYF.

The chain has TRBV27 and TRBJ1-5, with D perhaps matching TRBD1 (5 bases). CDR1 is MNHEY and CDR2 is SMNVEV in the germline V gene (reference sequence). V shed 4 bases and J shed 4 bases, with 17 bases lying between them. This CDR3 is 16 amino acids long. The CDR3: CASSSPQGSRNQPQHF. DNA for the CDR3: TGTGCCAGCAGTTCCCCCCAGGGTAGCCGAAATCAGCCCCAGCATTTT.

This chain links TRBV7-8 with TRBJ1-3, with D tentatively TRBD1 (5 bases). V lost 5 bases and J lost 1, with 9 bases in between. The CDR3 runs 14 residues. Germline assignment: CDR1 SGHVS and CDR2 FQNEAQ. CDR3 loop: CASSARDSGNTIYF. CDR3 DNA: TGTGCCAGCAGCGCCAGGGATTCTGGAAACACCATATATTTT.

J is TRBJ2-3 and V is TRBV2; 12 nucleotides match TRBD1. The junction had 6 bases not matched to a gene; V was cut back by 5 bases and J by 6 bases. CDR1 and CDR2 (germline): SNHLY, FYNNEI. The CDR3 is 15 amino acids. CDR3 loop: CASSPGTGGADTQYF. The CDR3 bases are TGTGCCAGCAGTCCCGGGACAGGGGGCGCGGATACGCAGTATTTT.

This clone has just one count. This chain links TRBV15 with TRBJ2-1; 9 positions agree with TRBD2. The CDR3 length is 16 residues. Germline loops: CDR1 LNHNV, CDR2 YYDKDF (reference sequence). V shed 0 bases, J shed 9 bases, and the junction held 9 bases outside the gene matches. The CDR3 sequence is CATSRDLAGGRGEQFF. DNA of the CDR3: TGTGCCACCAGCAGAGATTTGGCGGGGGGGCGGGGTGAGCAGTTCTTC. The full variable domain, rest sourced from reference TRBV15 and TRBJ2-1, is DAMVIQNPRYQVTQFGKPVTLSCSQTLNHNVMYWYQQKSSQAPKLLFHYYDKDFNNEADTPDNFQSRRPNTSFCFLDIRSPGLGDTAMYLCATSRDLAGGRGEQFFGPGTRLTVL.

Notes on this clone: Other DNA sequences within the sample encode an identical CDR3. V and J are TRBV5-1 and TRBJ2-3, with 11 positions matching TRBD2. After removal of 0 bases from V and 2 bases from J, the junction contained 2 bases not matched to a gene. There are 16 residues in the CDR3. The germline V gene has CDR1 SGHRS and CDR2 YFSETQ. The CDR3, as DNA: TGCGCCAGCAGCTTGGGACTAGCGGGGTCCACAGATACGCAGTATTTT. Its translation: CASSLGLAGSTDTQYF.

The chain has TRBV18 and TRBJ1-1; the D gene is possibly TRBD1 (5 bases). The CDR3 is 14 amino acids. With 3 bases removed from V and 2 bases from J, the gap between germline ends came to 10 bases. The germline CDR1 and CDR2 sequences are KGHSH and LQKENI. In nucleotides, the CDR3 is TGTGCCAGCTCACCGGGGGGACTCAACACTGAAGCTTTCTTT. The encoded protein is CASSPGGLNTEAFF.

This chain joins TRBV7-9 and TRBJ2-3; possibly TRBD1 for D (6 bases). Per germline, CDR1 SEHNR and CDR2 FQNEAQ (reference sequence). This CDR3 has 13 residues. V was clipped by 8 bases and J by 9 bases, with 18 bases between them. CDR3 region: CASPAKQGETQYF. As DNA, the CDR3 is TGTGCCAGCCCTGCAAAACAGGGCGAGACGCAGTATTTT.

The rearrangement joins TRBV6-5 to TRBJ2-3, with 9 positions matching TRBD2. Germline CDR1 is MNHEY and CDR2 is SVGAGI. The CDR3 is made up of 14 amino acids. V lost 6 bases and J lost 6; bases outside the gene matches: 7. CDR3 in DNA: TGTGCCAGCAGATTAGCGGGGGAGCCTGATACGCAGTATTTT. Translating gives CASRLAGEPDTQYF.